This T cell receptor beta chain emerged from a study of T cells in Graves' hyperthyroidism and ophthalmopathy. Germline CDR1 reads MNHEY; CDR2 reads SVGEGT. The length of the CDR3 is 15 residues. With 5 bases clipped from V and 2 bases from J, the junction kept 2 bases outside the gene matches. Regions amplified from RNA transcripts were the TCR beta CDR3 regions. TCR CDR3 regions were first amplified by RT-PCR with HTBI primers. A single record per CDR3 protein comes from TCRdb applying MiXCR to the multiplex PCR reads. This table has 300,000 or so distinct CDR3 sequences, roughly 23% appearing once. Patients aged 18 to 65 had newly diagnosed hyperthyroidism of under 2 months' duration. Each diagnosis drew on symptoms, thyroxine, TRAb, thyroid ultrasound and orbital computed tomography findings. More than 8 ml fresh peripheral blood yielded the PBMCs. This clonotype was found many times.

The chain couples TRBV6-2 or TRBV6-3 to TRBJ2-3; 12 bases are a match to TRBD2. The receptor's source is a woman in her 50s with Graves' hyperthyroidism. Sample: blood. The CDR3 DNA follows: TGTGCCAGCAGTGGACTAGCGGGAACCACAGATACGCAGTATTTT. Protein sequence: CASSGLAGTTDTQYF.